The rows below give T cell receptor beta chains drawn from one sample of a study of blood T cell repertoires in COVID-19. TCRdb keeps only in-frame clones here, not all; method: immunoSEQ multiplex PCR. The sample lists roughly 160,000 clones; 70% to 90% were seen once. Sequencing was performed on peripheral blood. All receptors derive from a man younger than 30 with acute or convalescent COVID-19. Both conserved end residues are part of each CDR3. Each record gives: J gene, clone size, V gene, D gene, CDR3 protein, CDR3 DNA. A D gene is named only where the DNA matches it firmly. Some rows mark clone size as missing; the rest say once, few, many or name a class of expanded clone.

J gene: TRBJ2-2; clone size: .; V gene: TRBV5-3; D gene: TRBD1; CDR3 protein: CARSLEGTGLYQNFELFF; CDR3 DNA: TGTGCCAGAAGCTTGGAAGGGACAGGCCTATACCAAAATTTTGAGCTGTTTTTT
J gene: TRBJ1-3; clone size: .; V gene: TRBV15; D gene: .; CDR3 protein: CATSRVTAGNTIYF; CDR3 DNA: TGTGCCACCAGCAGAGTCACAGCTGGAAACACCATATATTTT
J gene: TRBJ1-2; clone size: few; V gene: TRBV30; D gene: .; CDR3 protein: CAWRAGSGGYTF; CDR3 DNA: TGTGCCTGGAGGGCAGGGTCGGGTGGCTACACCTTC
J gene: TRBJ2-7; clone size: .; V gene: TRBV9; D gene: .; CDR3 protein: CASSPQGPRSPSYEQYF; CDR3 DNA: TGTGCCAGCAGCCCTCAGGGGCCCCGTTCGCCGTCCTACGAGCAGTACTTC
J gene: TRBJ2-2; clone size: once; V gene: TRBV10-3; D gene: TRBD1; CDR3 protein: CASKTGQGENTGELFF; CDR3 DNA: TGTGCCTCGAAAACGGGACAGGGGGAAAACACCGGGGAGCTGTTTTTT
J gene: TRBJ2-1; clone size: .; V gene: TRBV18; D gene: .; CDR3 protein: CASSPGFGANNEQFF; CDR3 DNA: TGTGCCAGCTCACCAGGCTTTGGGGCAAACAATGAGCAGTTCTTC
J gene: TRBJ1-4; clone size: once; V gene: TRBV28; D gene: TRBD1; CDR3 protein: CASSRGRGEKLFF; CDR3 DNA: TGTGCCAGCAGTAGGGGGCGCGGGGAAAAACTGTTTTTT
J gene: TRBJ2-6; clone size: .; V gene: TRBV7-9; D gene: .; CDR3 protein: CASSSLSGSSGANVLTF; CDR3 DNA: TGTGCCAGCAGCTCCCTTAGCGGCAGCTCTGGGGCCAACGTCCTGACTTTC
J gene: TRBJ1-6; clone size: .; V gene: TRBV5-5; D gene: TRBD1; CDR3 protein: CASSLAGDRVNSPLHF; CDR3 DNA: TGTGCCAGCAGCTTGGCCGGGGACAGGGTAAATTCACCCCTCCACTTT
J gene: TRBJ1-4; clone size: .; V gene: TRBV4-1; D gene: TRBD1; CDR3 protein: CASSLTGGEKLFF; CDR3 DNA: TGCGCCAGCAGCCTGACAGGGGGTGAAAAACTGTTTTTT
J gene: TRBJ2-2; clone size: .; V gene: TRBV5-1; D gene: TRBD2; CDR3 protein: CASSLVLAGAGTGELFF; CDR3 DNA: TGCGCCAGCAGCTTGGTACTAGCGGGGGCCGGGACCGGGGAGCTGTTTTTT
J gene: TRBJ2-3; clone size: .; V gene: TRBV7-6; D gene: TRBD2; CDR3 protein: CASSPRSGGTDTQYF; CDR3 DNA: TGTGCCAGCAGCCCCCGCTCGGGGGGGACAGATACGCAGTATTTT
J gene: TRBJ2-3; clone size: .; V gene: TRBV5-1; D gene: .; CDR3 protein: CASSLGGASDTQYF; CDR3 DNA: TGCGCCAGCAGCTTAGGAGGGGCGTCAGATACGCAGTATTTT
J gene: TRBJ2-1; clone size: .; V gene: TRBV7-9; D gene: .; CDR3 protein: CASSVRTGTANEQFF; CDR3 DNA: TGTGCCAGCAGCGTCCGCACCGGGACTGCCAATGAGCAGTTCTTC
J gene: TRBJ1-1; clone size: .; V gene: TRBV19; D gene: .; CDR3 protein: CASSIDLDRHVFF; CDR3 DNA: TGTGCCAGTAGTATAGATCTTGACAGGCACGTATTCTTT
J gene: TRBJ2-1; clone size: .; V gene: TRBV7-8; D gene: TRBD2; CDR3 protein: CASSDWTSSYNEQFF; CDR3 DNA: TGTGCCAGCAGCGATTGGACTAGCTCCTACAATGAGCAGTTCTTC
J gene: TRBJ1-5; clone size: .; V gene: TRBV28; D gene: TRBD1; CDR3 protein: CASRPGGWGNQPQHF; CDR3 DNA: TGTGCCAGCAGACCAGGGGGTTGGGGCAATCAGCCCCAGCATTTT
J gene: TRBJ2-3; clone size: .; V gene: TRBV19; D gene: TRBD1; CDR3 protein: CASSIRGQGSDTQYF; CDR3 DNA: TGTGCCAGTAGTATAAGGGGACAGGGATCTGATACGCAGTATTTT
J gene: TRBJ1-1; clone size: .; V gene: TRBV7-3; D gene: .; CDR3 protein: CASSRDGGNTEAFF; CDR3 DNA: TGTGCCAGCAGCAGAGACGGCGGGAACACTGAAGCTTTCTTT
J gene: TRBJ1-5; clone size: .; V gene: TRBV7-6; D gene: .; CDR3 protein: CASSLAGGAQGNQPQHF; CDR3 DNA: TGTGCCAGCAGCTTAGCTGGGGGGGCCCAGGGCAATCAGCCCCAGCATTTT
J gene: TRBJ2-2; clone size: once; V gene: TRBV20-1; D gene: .; CDR3 protein: CSASPTFTGELFF; CDR3 DNA: TGCAGTGCTAGTCCCACTTTCACCGGGGAGCTGTTTTTT
J gene: TRBJ1-3; clone size: .; V gene: TRBV5-1; D gene: TRBD1; CDR3 protein: CASSWGDSGNTIYF; CDR3 DNA: TGCGCCAGCAGCTGGGGGGACAGTGGAAACACCATATATTTT
J gene: TRBJ2-3; clone size: few; V gene: TRBV4-1; D gene: .; CDR3 protein: CASSQTSTDTQYF; CDR3 DNA: TGCGCCAGCAGCCAGACTAGCACAGATACGCAGTATTTT
J gene: TRBJ1-6; clone size: once; V gene: TRBV10-2; D gene: .; CDR3 protein: CASSERGNSPLHF; CDR3 DNA: TGCGCCAGCAGTGAGAGGGGTAATTCACCCCTCCACTTT
J gene: TRBJ2-7; clone size: .; V gene: TRBV2; D gene: .; CDR3 protein: CASRAGLAGSYEQYF; CDR3 DNA: TGTGCCAGCAGGGCGGGGCTAGCTGGCTCCTACGAGCAGTACTTC
J gene: TRBJ1-4; clone size: .; V gene: TRBV6-5; D gene: TRBD1; CDR3 protein: CASSSRTGTNEKLFF; CDR3 DNA: TGTGCCAGCAGTTCGCGGACAGGGACTAATGAAAAACTGTTTTTT
J gene: TRBJ1-2; clone size: .; V gene: TRBV14; D gene: .; CDR3 protein: CASSQDYQAFHYGYTF; CDR3 DNA: TGTGCCAGCAGCCAAGATTACCAGGCCTTTCACTATGGCTACACCTTC
J gene: TRBJ2-4; clone size: .; V gene: TRBV19; D gene: .; CDR3 protein: CASSIVHSQLAKNIQYF; CDR3 DNA: TGTGCCAGTAGTATAGTACACAGCCAACTAGCCAAAAACATTCAGTACTTC
J gene: TRBJ2-1; clone size: .; V gene: TRBV11-2; D gene: TRBD1; CDR3 protein: CASSRDRDNEQFF; CDR3 DNA: TGTGCCAGCAGCAGGGACAGGGACAATGAGCAGTTCTTC
J gene: TRBJ1-6; clone size: .; V gene: TRBV6-1; D gene: .; CDR3 protein: CASSEWVRGRTWTYNSPLHF; CDR3 DNA: TGTGCCAGCAGTGAATGGGTCAGGGGAAGAACATGGACCTATAATTCACCCCTCCACTTT
J gene: TRBJ2-5; clone size: once; V gene: TRBV19; D gene: TRBD2; CDR3 protein: CASSLRFSGGAGETQYF; CDR3 DNA: TGTGCCAGTAGCCTACGATTTAGCGGGGGGGCCGGAGAGACCCAGTACTTC
J gene: TRBJ1-1; clone size: once; V gene: TRBV4-1; D gene: .; CDR3 protein: CASSPTVMNTEAFF; CDR3 DNA: TGCGCCAGCAGCCCGACAGTGATGAACACTGAAGCTTTCTTT
J gene: TRBJ1-5; clone size: .; V gene: TRBV10-2; D gene: .; CDR3 protein: CASSVSGAYSNQPQHF; CDR3 DNA: TGCGCCAGCAGTGTGTCGGGGGCGTATAGCAATCAGCCCCAGCATTTT
J gene: TRBJ2-3; clone size: .; V gene: TRBV4-1; D gene: .; CDR3 protein: CASSQTRSDTQYF; CDR3 DNA: TGCGCCAGCAGCCAAACTCGCTCAGATACGCAGTATTTT
J gene: TRBJ1-1; clone size: .; V gene: TRBV4-1; D gene: .; CDR3 protein: CASSQGRGGDTEAFF; CDR3 DNA: TGCGCCAGCAGCCAAGGGAGGGGCGGGGACACTGAAGCTTTCTTT
J gene: TRBJ2-1; clone size: .; V gene: TRBV11-3; D gene: .; CDR3 protein: CASSLGASVGNEQFF; CDR3 DNA: TGTGCCAGCAGCTTAGGTGCTAGCGTGGGCAATGAGCAGTTCTTC
J gene: TRBJ2-2; clone size: .; V gene: TRBV2; D gene: .; CDR3 protein: CASSELNGLLTGELFF; CDR3 DNA: TGTGCCAGCAGTGAATTAAATGGTTTGCTAACCGGGGAGCTGTTTTTT
J gene: TRBJ1-2; clone size: .; V gene: TRBV12-3/TRBV12-4; D gene: .; CDR3 protein: CASRWRSGGYTF; CDR3 DNA: TGTGCCAGCCGTTGGCGCTCCGGGGGCTACACCTTC
J gene: TRBJ2-7; clone size: .; V gene: TRBV2; D gene: .; CDR3 protein: CASSEGGGEQYF; CDR3 DNA: TGTGCCAGCAGTGAGGGGGGAGGCGAGCAGTACTTC
J gene: TRBJ1-5; clone size: few; V gene: TRBV3-1/TRBV3-2; D gene: .; CDR3 protein: CASSQDGGVGQPQHF; CDR3 DNA: TGTGCCAGCAGCCAAGATGGGGGGGTGGGTCAGCCCCAGCATTTT
J gene: TRBJ2-5; clone size: once; V gene: TRBV30; D gene: TRBD1; CDR3 protein: CAWSVTDRGQETQYF; CDR3 DNA: TGTGCCTGGAGTGTAACGGACAGGGGGCAAGAGACCCAGTACTTC
J gene: TRBJ1-3; clone size: few; V gene: TRBV5-1; D gene: TRBD1; CDR3 protein: CASSSGQTGVSGNTIYF; CDR3 DNA: TGCGCCAGCAGCTCCGGCCAGACAGGGGTATCTGGAAACACCATATATTTT